This T cell receptor beta chain was profiled in a study of shared clonotypes between healthy human individuals. Germline trimming cut 4 bases from V and 3 bases from J; bases unmatched to any gene: 14. There are 17 residues in the CDR3. Findings and caveats of the study: Relative to memory subsets, naive subsets generally showed larger estimated richness.

Turning to this clone: Its antigen remains unknown.

Sequencing was performed with immunoSEQ multiplex PCR; in TCRdb, only in-frame clones are kept and a portion is missing. The table has roughly 680,000 clones, about two thirds seen once. A CD45RA-negative memory subset and a CD45RA+ naive subset were separated from the CD4+ cells. Sequencing used memory CD4+ T cells sorted from blood. The subset here: CD45RA-negative fraction. The V call is TRBV5-3, the J call TRBJ2-7, with 9 bases identical to TRBD1. TRBV5-3 has ORF status, its function being uncertain. The receptor's source is a woman in her 30s in good health. CDR3 bases: TGTGCCAGAAGCGCAGAACAGAACTCGGGACAGGGCTACGAGCAGTACTTC. Translation gives CARSAEQNSGQGYEQYF.